The 3 T cell receptor beta chains below were found in one sample sequenced in a study of regulatory T cells in long-lasting Graves disease. The authors built TCR beta libraries using iRepertoire HTBI primers and Arm-PCR of CDR3 regions. TCRdb recomputed calls from the multiplex PCR reads with MiXCR, one row per CDR3 protein. The sample shows approximately 690,000 distinct CDR3 sequences, around 30% of them seen only once. Documented time point: persistent/refractory GD, antithyroid drugs over 5 years with positive TRAb. The TCR library was made from RNA extracted from PBMCs. Sequenced material: peripheral blood mononuclear cells (PBMCs), taken when the disease was refractory, from a patient treated with antithyroid drugs. All receptors come from a female donor with Graves disease.

The chain employs TRBV11-2 and TRBJ1-4; 7 bases are shared with TRBD1. CDR3 size: 15 residues. V shed 5 bases and J 7 bases; nucleotides not matched to a gene: 10. CDR1 and CDR2 from the germline V gene are SGHAT and FQNNGV. In DNA form, the CDR3 reads TGTGCCAGCAGCCTCGGACGGACAGGCGGTGAAAAACTGTTTTTT. It codes for CASSLGRTGGEKLFF.

This chain uses TRBV19 with TRBJ1-1, with D unclear. Trimming pared 3 bases from V and 4 bases from J, leaving 15 bases between. The CDR3 loop spans 15 amino acids. Per germline, CDR1 LNHDA and CDR2 SQIVND (reference sequence). CDR3 sequence reads: CASSIFKSGVTEAFF. The CDR3 coding sequence is TGTGCCAGTAGTATTTTCAAGTCGGGTGTCACTGAAGCTTTCTTT.

In this sample, this clonotype turned up a few times. J is TRBJ1-4 and V is TRBV28; 7 bases fit TRBD1. V gave up 3 bases and J gave up 8 bases; unmatched junction bases: 6. The CDR3 has 14 residues. From germline, CDR1 is MDHEN and CDR2 SYDVKM. Here the CDR3 reads CASSLVGGTEKLFF. As DNA, the CDR3 is TGTGCCAGCAGTTTGGTAGGGGGCACCGAAAAACTGTTTTTT.